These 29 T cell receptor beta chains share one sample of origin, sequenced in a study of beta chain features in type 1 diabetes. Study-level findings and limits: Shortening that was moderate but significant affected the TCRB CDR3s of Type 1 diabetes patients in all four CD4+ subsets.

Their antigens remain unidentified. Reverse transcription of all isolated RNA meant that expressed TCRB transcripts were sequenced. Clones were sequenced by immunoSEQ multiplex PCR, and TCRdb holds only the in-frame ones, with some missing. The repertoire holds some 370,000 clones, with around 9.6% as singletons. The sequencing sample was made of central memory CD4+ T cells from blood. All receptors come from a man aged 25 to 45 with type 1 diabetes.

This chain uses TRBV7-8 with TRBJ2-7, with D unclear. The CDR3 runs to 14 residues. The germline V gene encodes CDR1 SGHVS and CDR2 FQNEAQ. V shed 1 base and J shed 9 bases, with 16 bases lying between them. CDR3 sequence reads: CASSLDYGLRWQYF. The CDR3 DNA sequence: TGTGCCAGCAGCTTAGACTATGGGTTGCGGTGGCAGTACTTC.

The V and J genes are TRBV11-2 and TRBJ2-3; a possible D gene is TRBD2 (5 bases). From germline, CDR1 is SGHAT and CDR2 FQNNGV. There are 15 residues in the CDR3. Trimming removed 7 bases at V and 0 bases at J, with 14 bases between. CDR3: CASNVMGGSTDTQYF. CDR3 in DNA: TGTGCCAGCAACGTCATGGGCGGGAGCACAGATACGCAGTATTTT.

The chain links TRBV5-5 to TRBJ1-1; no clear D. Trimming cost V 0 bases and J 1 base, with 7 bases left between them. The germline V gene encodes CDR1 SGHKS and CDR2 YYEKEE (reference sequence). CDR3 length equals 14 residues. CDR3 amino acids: CASSLVLTNTEAFF. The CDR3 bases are TGTGCCAGCAGCTTGGTCTTAACGAACACTGAAGCTTTCTTT.

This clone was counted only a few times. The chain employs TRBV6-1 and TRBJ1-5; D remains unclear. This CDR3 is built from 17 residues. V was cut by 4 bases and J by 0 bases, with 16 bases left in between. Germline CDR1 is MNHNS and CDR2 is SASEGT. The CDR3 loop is CASSASPESYSNQPQHF. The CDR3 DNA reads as TGTGCCAGCAGTGCTAGCCCAGAATCTTATAGCAATCAGCCCCAGCATTTT.

The CDR3 DNA reads as TGTGCCTGCCCGGGGAGCACAGATACGCAGTATTTT. Protein product: CACPGSTDTQYF. The chain couples TRBV30 to TRBJ2-3, with a weak D call TRBD2 (5 bases). The CDR3 sequence is 12 residues long. Germline lookup yields CDR1 GTSNPN and CDR2 SVGIG (reference sequence). V was trimmed by 6 bases and J by 0 bases, leaving 7 bases between them.

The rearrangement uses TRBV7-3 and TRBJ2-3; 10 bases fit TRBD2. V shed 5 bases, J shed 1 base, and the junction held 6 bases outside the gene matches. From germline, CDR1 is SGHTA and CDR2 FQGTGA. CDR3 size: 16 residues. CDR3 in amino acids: CASSHSGTSGTDTQYF. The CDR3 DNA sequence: TGTGCCAGCAGCCATTCCGGGACTAGCGGCACAGATACGCAGTATTTT.

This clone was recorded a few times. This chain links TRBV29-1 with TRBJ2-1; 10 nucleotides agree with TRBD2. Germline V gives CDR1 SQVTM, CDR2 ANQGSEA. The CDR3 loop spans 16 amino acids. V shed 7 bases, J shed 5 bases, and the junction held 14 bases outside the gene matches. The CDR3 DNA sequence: TGCAGCGCCCGAACCCACACTAGCGGGATTAACAATGAGCAGTTCTTC. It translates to CSARTHTSGINNEQFF.

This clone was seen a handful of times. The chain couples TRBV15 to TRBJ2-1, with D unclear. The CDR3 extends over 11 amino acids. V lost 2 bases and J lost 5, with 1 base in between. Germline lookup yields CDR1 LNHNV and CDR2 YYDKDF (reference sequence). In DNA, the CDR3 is TGTGCCACCAGCAGAAACAATGAGCAGTTCTTC. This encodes CATSRNNEQFF.

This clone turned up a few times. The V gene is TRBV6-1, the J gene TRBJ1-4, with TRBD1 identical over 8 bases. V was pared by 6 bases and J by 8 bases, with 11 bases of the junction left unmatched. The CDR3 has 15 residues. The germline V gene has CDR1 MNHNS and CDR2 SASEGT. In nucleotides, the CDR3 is TGTGCCAGCAGCCCAGGACAGGGCTTAGGCGAAAAACTGTTTTTT. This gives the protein CASSPGQGLGEKLFF.

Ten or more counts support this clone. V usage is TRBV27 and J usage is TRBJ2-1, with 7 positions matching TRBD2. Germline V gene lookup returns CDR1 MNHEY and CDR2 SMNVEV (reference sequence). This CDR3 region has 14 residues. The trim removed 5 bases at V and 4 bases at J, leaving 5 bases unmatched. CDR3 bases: TGTGCCAGCAGTCCCTGGGGGGGATACAATGAGCAGTTCTTC. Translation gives CASSPWGGYNEQFF.

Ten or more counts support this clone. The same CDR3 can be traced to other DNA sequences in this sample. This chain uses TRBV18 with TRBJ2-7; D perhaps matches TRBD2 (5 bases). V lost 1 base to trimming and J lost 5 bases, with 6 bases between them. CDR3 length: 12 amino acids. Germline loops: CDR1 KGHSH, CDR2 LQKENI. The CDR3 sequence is CASSPRGDEQYF. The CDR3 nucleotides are TGTGCCAGCTCACCACGGGGAGACGAGCAGTACTTC.

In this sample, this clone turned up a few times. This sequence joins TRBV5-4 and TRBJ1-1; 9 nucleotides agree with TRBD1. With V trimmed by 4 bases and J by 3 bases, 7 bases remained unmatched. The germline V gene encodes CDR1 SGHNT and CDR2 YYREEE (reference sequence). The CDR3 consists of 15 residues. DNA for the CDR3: TGTGCCAGCAGCCCCCGGACAGGGGTGGACACTGAAGCTTTCTTT. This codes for CASSPRTGVDTEAFF.

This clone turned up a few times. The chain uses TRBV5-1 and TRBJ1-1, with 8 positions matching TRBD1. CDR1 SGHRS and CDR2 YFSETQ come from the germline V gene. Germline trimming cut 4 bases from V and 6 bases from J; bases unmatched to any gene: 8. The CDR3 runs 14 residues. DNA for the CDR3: TGCGCCAGCAGCATCACGACAGGGGCTCCTGAAGCTTTCTTT. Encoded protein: CASSITTGAPEAFF.

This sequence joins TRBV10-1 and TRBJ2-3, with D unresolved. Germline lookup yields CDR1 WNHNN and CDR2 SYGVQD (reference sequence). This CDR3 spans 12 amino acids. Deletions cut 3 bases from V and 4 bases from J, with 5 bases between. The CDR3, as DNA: TGCGCCAGCAGTGAACGATCAGATACGCAGTATTTT. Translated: CASSERSDTQYF.

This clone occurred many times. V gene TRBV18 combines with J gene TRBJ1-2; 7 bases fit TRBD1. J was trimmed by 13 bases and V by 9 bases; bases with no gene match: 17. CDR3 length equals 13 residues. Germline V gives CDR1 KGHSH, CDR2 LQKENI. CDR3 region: CASSGPDRASFTF. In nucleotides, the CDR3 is TGTGCCAGTTCAGGACCAGACAGGGCGTCGTTCACCTTC.

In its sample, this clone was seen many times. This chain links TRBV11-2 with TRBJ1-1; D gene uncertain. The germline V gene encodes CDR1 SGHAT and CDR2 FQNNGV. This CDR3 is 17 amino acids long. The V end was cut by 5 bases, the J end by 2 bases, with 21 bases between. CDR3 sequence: CASSRPHRREGNTEAFF. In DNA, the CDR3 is TGTGCCAGCAGCCGTCCTCATCGGCGTGAAGGCAACACTGAAGCTTTCTTT.

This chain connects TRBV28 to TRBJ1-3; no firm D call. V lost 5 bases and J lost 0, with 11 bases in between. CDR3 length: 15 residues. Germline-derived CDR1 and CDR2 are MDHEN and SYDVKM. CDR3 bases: TGTGCCAGCAGTGTCTCCGGAGTCTCTGGAAACACCATATATTTT. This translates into CASSVSGVSGNTIYF.

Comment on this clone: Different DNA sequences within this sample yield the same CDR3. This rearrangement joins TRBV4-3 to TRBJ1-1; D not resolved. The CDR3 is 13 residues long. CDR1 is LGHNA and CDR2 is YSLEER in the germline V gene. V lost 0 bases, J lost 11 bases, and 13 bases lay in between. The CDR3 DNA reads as TGCGCCAGCAGCCAAGAGAACGGCTATGAGGCTTTCTTT. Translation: CASSQENGYEAFF.

The CDR3 DNA is TGTGCCAGCAGCGTAGAAGGACAGGGCAATCAGCCCCAGCATTTT. Its protein is CASSVEGQGNQPQHF. The chain recombines TRBV9 with TRBJ1-5, with 7 bases aligning to TRBD1. With V trimmed by 0 bases and J by 2 bases, 2 bases remained unmatched. The CDR3 covers 15 residues. The germline V gene has CDR1 SGDLS and CDR2 YYNGEE.

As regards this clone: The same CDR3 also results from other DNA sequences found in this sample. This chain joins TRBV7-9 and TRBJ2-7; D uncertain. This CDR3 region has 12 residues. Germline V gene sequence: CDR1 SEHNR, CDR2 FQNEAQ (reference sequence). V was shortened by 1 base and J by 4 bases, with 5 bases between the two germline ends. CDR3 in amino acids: CASSLVSYEQYF. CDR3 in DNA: TGTGCCAGCAGCTTAGTGAGTTACGAGCAGTACTTC.

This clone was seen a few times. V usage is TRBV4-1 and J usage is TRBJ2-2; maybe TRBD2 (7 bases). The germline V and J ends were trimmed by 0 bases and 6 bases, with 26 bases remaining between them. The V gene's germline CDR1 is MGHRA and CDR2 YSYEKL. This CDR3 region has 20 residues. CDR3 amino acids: CASSQEGLRGRARFAGELFF. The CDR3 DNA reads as TGCGCCAGCAGCCAAGAGGGGTTAAGGGGGAGGGCCCGTTTCGCCGGGGAGCTGTTTTTT.

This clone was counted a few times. The CDR3 spells CASSRGSTTYGYTF. The CDR3 DNA reads TGTGCCAGCAGCCGAGGGTCAACTACCTATGGCTACACCTTC. The chain is built from TRBV6-6 and TRBJ1-2; D is unclear. The CDR3 length is 14 residues. Trimming took off 6 bases at V and 4 bases at J, with 15 bases between the two ends. Germline CDR1 MNHNY, CDR2 SVGAGI (reference sequence).

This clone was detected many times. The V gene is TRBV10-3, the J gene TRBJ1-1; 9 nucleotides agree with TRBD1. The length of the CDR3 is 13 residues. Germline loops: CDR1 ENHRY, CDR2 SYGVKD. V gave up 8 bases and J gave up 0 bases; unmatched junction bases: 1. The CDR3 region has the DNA TGTGCCATCGGACAGGGGCTGAACACTGAAGCTTTCTTT. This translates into CAIGQGLNTEAFF.

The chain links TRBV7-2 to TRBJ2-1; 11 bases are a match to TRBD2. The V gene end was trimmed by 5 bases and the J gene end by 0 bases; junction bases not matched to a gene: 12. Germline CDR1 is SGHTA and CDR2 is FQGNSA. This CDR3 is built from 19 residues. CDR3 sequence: CASSPRSGRETYSYNEQFF. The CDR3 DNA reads TGTGCCAGCAGCCCCCGTAGCGGGAGGGAGACTTACTCCTACAATGAGCAGTTCTTC.

In DNA, the CDR3 is TGTGCCAGCAGCTTAAGTGGCTATGAGCAGTACTTC. It translates to CASSLSGYEQYF. The chain recombines TRBV13 with TRBJ2-5; D unresolved. The CDR3 covers 12 residues. Germline V CDR1 and CDR2: PRHDT, FYEKMQ (reference sequence). The ends were cut back, 2 bases at V and 11 bases at J, with 12 bases in the middle. Drawing the rest from reference TRBV13 and TRBJ2-5, the complete variable domain is AAGVIQSPRHLIKEKRETATLKCYPIPRHDTVYWYQQGPGQDPQFLISFYEKMQSDKGSIPDRFSAQQFSDYHSELNMSSLELGDSALYFCASSLSGYEQYFGPGTRLLVL.

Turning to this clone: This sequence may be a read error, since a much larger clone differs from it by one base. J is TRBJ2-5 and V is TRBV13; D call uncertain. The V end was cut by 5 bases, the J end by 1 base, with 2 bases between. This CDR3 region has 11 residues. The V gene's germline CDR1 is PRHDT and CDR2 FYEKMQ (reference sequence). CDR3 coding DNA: TGTGCCAGCAGCGTCCAAGAGACCCAGTACTTC. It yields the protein CASSVQETQYF.

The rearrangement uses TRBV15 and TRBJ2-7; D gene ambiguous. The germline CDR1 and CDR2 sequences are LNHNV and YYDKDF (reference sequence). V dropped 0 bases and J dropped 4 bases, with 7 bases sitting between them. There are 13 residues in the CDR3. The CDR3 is CATSRDPPYEQYF. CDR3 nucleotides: TGTGCCACCAGCAGAGATCCCCCATACGAGCAGTACTTC.

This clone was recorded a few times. CDR3 region: CASAGLAGGEETQYF. The CDR3 region has the DNA TGTGCCAGTGCCGGACTAGCGGGAGGTGAGGAGACCCAGTACTTC. The V gene is TRBV19, the J gene TRBJ2-5, with TRBD2 identical over 14 bases. The CDR3 spans 15 residues. The V and J ends lost 8 bases and 5 bases, in that order; junction bases with no gene match: 7. From germline, CDR1 is LNHDA and CDR2 SQIVND (reference sequence).

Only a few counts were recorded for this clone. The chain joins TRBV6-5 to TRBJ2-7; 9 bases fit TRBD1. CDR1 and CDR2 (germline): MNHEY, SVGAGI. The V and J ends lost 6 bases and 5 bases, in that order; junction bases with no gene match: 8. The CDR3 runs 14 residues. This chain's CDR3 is CASSPGTGIHEQYF. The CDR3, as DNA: TGTGCCAGCAGCCCCGGGACAGGGATCCACGAGCAGTACTTC.